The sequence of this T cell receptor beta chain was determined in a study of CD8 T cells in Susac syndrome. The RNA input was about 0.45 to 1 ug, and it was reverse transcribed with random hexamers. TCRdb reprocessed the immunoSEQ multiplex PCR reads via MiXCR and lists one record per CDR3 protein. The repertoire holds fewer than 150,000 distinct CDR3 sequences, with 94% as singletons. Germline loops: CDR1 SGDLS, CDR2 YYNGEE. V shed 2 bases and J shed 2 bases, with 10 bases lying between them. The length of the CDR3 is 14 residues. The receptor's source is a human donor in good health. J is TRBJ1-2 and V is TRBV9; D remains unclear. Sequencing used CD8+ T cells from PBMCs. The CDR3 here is CASSVSRRNYGYTF. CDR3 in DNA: TGTGCCAGCAGCGTTAGCCGAAGGAACTATGGCTACACCTTC. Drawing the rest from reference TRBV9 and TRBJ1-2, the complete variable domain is DSGVTQTPKHLITATGQRVTLRCSPRSGDLSVYWYQQSLDQGLQFLIQYYNGEERAKGNILERFSAQQFPDLHSELNLSSLELGDSALYFCASSVSRRNYGYTFGSGTRLTVV.